The 18 T cell receptor beta chains below were found in one sample sequenced in a study of CD8+CD57+ T cells in acquired aplastic anemia. Genomic DNA acted as the template from which TCR beta VDJ combination and CDR3 sequence profiling were carried out. TCRdb used MiXCR to reprocess the reads, holding one entry per CDR3 protein. In the table there are about 190,000 distinct CDR3 sequences, around half of which are singletons. Flow cytometry had shown expanded CD8+CD57+ cells in the patients chosen for sequencing. Sequences were obtained from sorted CD4+, CD8+, or CD8+CD57+ T cells (not recorded which) from PBMCs. These receptors all come from a human donor with aplastic anemia.

The rearrangement joins TRBV2 to TRBJ2-1; 13 nucleotides align to TRBD2. V gave up 6 bases and J gave up 7 bases; unmatched junction bases: 6. This CDR3 region has 15 residues. Germline CDR1 reads SNHLY; CDR2 reads FYNNEI. The CDR3 coding sequence is TGTGCCAGCAGATTACTAGCGGGGGGGATAAATGAGCAGTTCTTC. This sequence encodes CASRLLAGGINEQFF.

This clonotype was seen at least ten times. This chain uses TRBV5-4 with TRBJ2-5; 7 bases are a match to TRBD2. Germline V gene sequence: CDR1 SGHNT, CDR2 YYREEE (reference sequence). The CDR3 loop spans 15 amino acids. The V gene end was trimmed by 4 bases and the J gene end by 5 bases; junction bases not matched to a gene: 11. The CDR3 coding sequence is TGTGCCAGCAGCCGCAGCGGGGCCTTGGGGGAGACCCAGTACTTC. Amino acids: CASSRSGALGETQYF.

This clonotype showed up just a few times. This chain joins TRBV11-2 and TRBJ2-7; 14 nucleotides agree with TRBD2. This CDR3 comprises 16 residues. After removal of 1 base from V and 7 bases from J, the junction contained 6 bases not matched to a gene. CDR1 and CDR2 from the germline V gene are SGHAT and FQNNGV. CDR3: CASSLGGTSGGEEQYF. In DNA, the CDR3 is TGTGCCAGCAGCTTAGGTGGGACTAGCGGGGGAGAGGAGCAGTACTTC.

The chain uses TRBV5-1 and TRBJ1-1, with 8 nucleotides matching TRBD1. The CDR3 sequence is 15 residues long. The ends lost 4 bases at V and 3 bases at J; junction bases unmatched: 8. Per the germline V gene, CDR1 is SGHRS and CDR2 is YFSETQ. The CDR3 DNA is TGCGCCAGCAGCAGGACAGGGAAGGGGGACACTGAAGCTTTCTTT. It codes for CASSRTGKGDTEAFF. Complete variable domain (other parts from reference TRBV5-1 and TRBJ1-1): KAGVTQTPRYLIKTRGQQVTLSCSPISGHRSVSWYQQTPGQGLQFLFEYFSETQRNKGNFPGRFSGRQFSNSRSEMNVSTLELGDSALYLCASSRTGKGDTEAFFGQGTRLTVV.

V and J are TRBV11-2 and TRBJ1-1; D is unresolved. This CDR3 is 13 amino acids long. Per germline, CDR1 SGHAT and CDR2 FQNNGV. V lost 0 bases to trimming and J lost 7 bases, with 9 bases between them. CDR3 protein: CASSLDRTREAFF. CDR3 DNA sequence: TGTGCCAGCAGCTTAGATCGTACTCGTGAAGCTTTCTTT. Using reference TRBV11-2 and TRBJ1-1 for the parts outside the CDR3, the full variable domain is EAGVAQSPRYKIIEKRQSVAFWCNPISGHATLYWYQQILGQGPKLLIQFQNNGVVDDSQLPKDRFSAERLKGVDSTLKIQPAKLEDSAVYLCASSLDRTREAFFGQGTRLTVV.

V and J are TRBV10-3 and TRBJ1-5, with D maybe TRBD1 (5 bases). CDR3 length: 14 residues. Trimming took off 5 bases at V and 1 base at J, with 9 bases between the two ends. The germline CDR1 and CDR2 sequences are ENHRY and SYGVKD. The CDR3 DNA follows: TGTGCCATCAGTCAGGGAGAGAGCAATCAGCCCCAGCATTTT. This sequence encodes CAISQGESNQPQHF.

Remarks on this clonotype: This CDR3 fails to terminate in the conserved phenylalanine or tryptophan, so it likely reflects a read error. The chain uses TRBV10-1 and TRBJ2-1, with D possibly TRBD2 on 6 matching bases. The CDR3 runs 14 residues. From germline, CDR1 is WNHNN and CDR2 SYGVQD (reference sequence). Between the trimmed V and J ends, which lost 5 bases and 4 bases, there was a span of 12 bases. Written as DNA, the CDR3 is TGCGCCAGCAGTCCCGGGACTGGATACAATGAGCAGTTCCTC. Encoded protein: CASSPGTGYNEQFL.

This clonotype showed up just a few times. J is TRBJ2-7 and V is TRBV7-6; no definite D call. Germline V gene sequence: CDR1 SGHVS, CDR2 FNYEAQ. The CDR3 runs to 11 residues. With 6 bases removed from V and 5 bases from J, the gap between germline ends came to 8 bases. CDR3 amino acids: CASSSLDEQYF. CDR3 bases: TGTGCCAGCAGTAGTCTAGACGAGCAGTACTTC. Filled out from reference TRBV7-6 and TRBJ2-7, the complete variable domain reads GAGVSQSPRYKVTKRGQDVALRCDPISGHVSLYWYRQALGQGPEFLTYFNYEAQQDKSGLPNDRFSAERPEGSISTLTIQRTEQRDSAMYRCASSSLDEQYFGPGTRLTVT.

This chain connects TRBV20-1 to TRBJ2-7, with 7 bases lining up with TRBD1. The CDR3 spans 14 residues. Germline V gene data show CDR1 as DFQATT and CDR2 as SNEGSKA (reference sequence). V lost 6 bases and J lost 0; bases outside the gene matches: 8. CDR3 bases: TGCAGTGCCGTTGACAGGGCTTTCTCCTACGAGCAGTACTTC. Its protein product is CSAVDRAFSYEQYF.

This clonotype was counted a few times. The chain joins TRBV2 to TRBJ2-5; D is possibly TRBD1 or TRBD2 (7 bases each). The V gene lost 6 bases and the J gene lost 4 bases, with 18 bases spanning the gap. CDR3 size: 15 residues. CDR1 and CDR2 from the germline V gene are SNHLY and FYNNEI. The CDR3 is CASRQGGSSRETQYF. Here the CDR3 DNA reads TGTGCCAGCAGGCAGGGGGGGTCTTCGAGAGAGACCCAGTACTTC.

This sequence joins TRBV7-2 and TRBJ2-5; either TRBD1 or TRBD2 may supply D (5 bases each). The CDR3 extends over 15 amino acids. In germline, CDR1 is SGHTA, CDR2 FQGNSA. Trimming pared 3 bases from V and 3 bases from J, leaving 14 bases between. CDR3 sequence (DNA): TGTGCCAGCAGCTTTCGAGGGGTGCCCGAAGAGACCCAGTACTTC. Protein: CASSFRGVPEETQYF.

Regarding this clonotype: At one boundary the junction diverges from the germline segment, which might be a read error. This sequence joins TRBV2 and TRBJ2-3; 10 bases align to TRBD2. The CDR3 contains 17 residues. Germline V gene data show CDR1 as SNHLY and CDR2 as FYNNEI. The CDR3 loop reads CASSGMGLAPGRDTHYF. CDR3 DNA sequence: TGTGCCAGCAGTGGTATGGGACTAGCGCCAGGAAGGGATACGCACTATTTT.

The chain combines TRBV29-1 with TRBJ2-7; D call uncertain. This CDR3 comprises 12 residues. V was trimmed by 3 bases and J by 2 bases, leaving 8 bases between them. CDR1 and CDR2 from the germline V gene are SQVTM and ANQGSEA. The CDR3 DNA follows: TGCAGCGTTGAGATGGGTGCCTACGAGCAGTACTTC. Residues: CSVEMGAYEQYF.

CDR3 DNA: TGTGCCAGCAGTGAACGGGACTACAATGAGCAGTTCTTC. As protein: CASSERDYNEQFF. This chain connects TRBV2 to TRBJ2-1; TRBD2 might be the D (5 bases). Germline assignment: CDR1 SNHLY and CDR2 FYNNEI. The length of the CDR3 is 13 residues. Trimming shortened V by 2 bases and J by 3 bases, and 5 bases separated the two germline ends.

This rearrangement joins TRBV10-2 to TRBJ1-2; no reliable D call. Deletions cut 0 bases from V and 2 bases from J, with 10 bases between. CDR3 length equals 15 residues. Germline V gene data show CDR1 as WSHSY and CDR2 as SAAADI. The CDR3 reads CASSESIGLNYGYTF. The CDR3 nucleotides are TGCGCCAGCAGTGAGTCGATAGGACTGAACTATGGCTACACCTTC.

This clonotype turned up a few times. The chain couples TRBV27 to TRBJ1-6; tentatively, D is TRBD1 (5 bases). Looked up from germline, CDR1 is MNHEY and CDR2 is SMNVEV (reference sequence). The CDR3 runs 18 residues. V lost 0 bases to trimming and J lost 4 bases, with 16 bases between them. CDR3 residues: CASSLSRRGRQYNSPLHF. The CDR3 DNA sequence: TGTGCCAGCAGTTTATCGAGGAGGGGCCGCCAGTATAATTCACCCCTCCACTTT.

CDR3 coding DNA: TGCAGTGCTAGAGGCCTGACGAACACTGAAGCTTTCTTT. This translates into CSARGLTNTEAFF. V and J are TRBV20-1 and TRBJ1-1; D gene ambiguous. The CDR3 is made up of 13 amino acids. Germline CDR1 DFQATT, CDR2 SNEGSKA (reference sequence). Between the trimmed V and J ends, which lost 1 base and 1 base, there was a span of 7 bases.

The chain employs TRBV18 and TRBJ1-6; D might be TRBD1 (5 bases). CDR1 is KGHSH and CDR2 is LQKENI in the germline V gene. The CDR3 consists of 13 residues. Trimming took off 5 bases at V and 11 bases at J, with 13 bases between the two ends. The CDR3 nucleotides read TGTGCCAGCTCAGTCGACGGGGGAGCACCCCTCCACTTT. Its protein product is CASSVDGGAPLHF. Complete variable domain (other parts from reference TRBV18 and TRBJ1-6): NAGVMQNPRHLVRRRGQEARLRCSPMKGHSHVYWYRQLPEEGLKFMVYLQKENIIDESGMPKERFSAEFPKEGPSILRIQQVVRGDSAAYFCASSVDGGAPLHFGNGTRLTVT.